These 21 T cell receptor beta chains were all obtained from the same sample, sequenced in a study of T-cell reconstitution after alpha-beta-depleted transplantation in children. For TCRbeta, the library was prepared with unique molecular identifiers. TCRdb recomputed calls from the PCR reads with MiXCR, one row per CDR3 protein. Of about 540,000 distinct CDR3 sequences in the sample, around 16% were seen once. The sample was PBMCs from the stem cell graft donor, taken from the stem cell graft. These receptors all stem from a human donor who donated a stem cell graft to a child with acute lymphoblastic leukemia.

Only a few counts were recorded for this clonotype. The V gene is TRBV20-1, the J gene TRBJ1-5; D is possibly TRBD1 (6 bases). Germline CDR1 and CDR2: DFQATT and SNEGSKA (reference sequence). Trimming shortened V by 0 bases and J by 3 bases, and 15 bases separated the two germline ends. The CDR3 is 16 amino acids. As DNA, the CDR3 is TGCAGTGCTAGAGATCTGGCAGGGGTGAACAATCAGCCCCAGCATTTT. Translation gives CSARDLAGVNNQPQHF.

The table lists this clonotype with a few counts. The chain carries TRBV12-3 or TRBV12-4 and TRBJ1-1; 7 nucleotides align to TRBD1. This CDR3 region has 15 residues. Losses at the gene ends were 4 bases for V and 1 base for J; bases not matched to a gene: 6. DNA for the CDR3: TGTGCCAGCAGTTACTCAGGGGGGGGGAACACTGAAGCTTTCTTT. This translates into CASSYSGGGNTEAFF.

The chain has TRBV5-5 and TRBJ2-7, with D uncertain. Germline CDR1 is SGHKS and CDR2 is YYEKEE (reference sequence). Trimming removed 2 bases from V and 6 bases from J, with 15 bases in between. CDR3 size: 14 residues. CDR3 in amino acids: CASSLSHSESEQYF. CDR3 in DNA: TGTGCCAGCAGCTTATCACATTCGGAGAGCGAGCAGTACTTC.

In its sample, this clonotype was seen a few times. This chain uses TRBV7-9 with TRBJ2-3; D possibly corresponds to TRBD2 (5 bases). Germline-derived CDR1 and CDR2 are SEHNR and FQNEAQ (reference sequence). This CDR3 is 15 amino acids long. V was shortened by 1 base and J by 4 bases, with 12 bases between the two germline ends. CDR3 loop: CASSLGPLGADTQYF. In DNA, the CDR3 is TGTGCCAGCAGCTTAGGGCCACTGGGAGCAGATACGCAGTATTTT. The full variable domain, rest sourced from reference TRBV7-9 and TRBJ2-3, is DTGVSQNPRHKITKRGQNVTFRCDPISEHNRLYWYRQTLGQGPEFLTYFQNEAQLEKSRLLSDRFSAERPKGSFSTLEIQRTEQGDSAMYLCASSLGPLGADTQYFGPGTRLTVL.

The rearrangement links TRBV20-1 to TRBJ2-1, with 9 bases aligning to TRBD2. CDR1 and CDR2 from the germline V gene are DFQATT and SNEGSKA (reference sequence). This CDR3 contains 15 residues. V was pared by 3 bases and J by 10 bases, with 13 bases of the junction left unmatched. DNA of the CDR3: TGCAGTGCTAGTGTAGAAAGTAGCGGGGGTCGGGAGCAGTTCTTC. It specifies CSASVESSGGREQFF.

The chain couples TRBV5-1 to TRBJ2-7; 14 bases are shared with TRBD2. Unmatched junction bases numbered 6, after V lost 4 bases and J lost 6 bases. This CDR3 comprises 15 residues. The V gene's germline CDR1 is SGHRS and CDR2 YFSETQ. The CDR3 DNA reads TGCGCCAGCAGCCCGGGACTAGCGGGAGTATCCGAGCAGTACTTC. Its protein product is CASSPGLAGVSEQYF.

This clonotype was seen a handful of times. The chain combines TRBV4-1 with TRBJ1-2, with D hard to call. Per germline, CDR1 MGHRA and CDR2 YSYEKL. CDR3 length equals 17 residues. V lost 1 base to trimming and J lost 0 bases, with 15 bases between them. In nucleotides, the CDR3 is TGCGCCAGCAGCCAAGCGGTGCGATCCCAAGCTAACTATGGCTACACCTTC. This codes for CASSQAVRSQANYGYTF.

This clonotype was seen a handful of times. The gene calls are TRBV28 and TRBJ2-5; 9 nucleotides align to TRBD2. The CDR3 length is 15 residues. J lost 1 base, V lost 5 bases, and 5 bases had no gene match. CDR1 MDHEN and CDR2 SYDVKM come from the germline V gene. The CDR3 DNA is TGTGCCAGCAGTCGATTAGCGGGGGCCCAAGAGACCCAGTACTTC. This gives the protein CASSRLAGAQETQYF.

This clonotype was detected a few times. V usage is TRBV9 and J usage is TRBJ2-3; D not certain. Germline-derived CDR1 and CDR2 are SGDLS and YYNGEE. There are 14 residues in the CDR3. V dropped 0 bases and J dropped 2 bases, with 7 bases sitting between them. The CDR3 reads CASSVAQDTDTQYF. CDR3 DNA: TGTGCCAGCAGCGTAGCTCAGGACACAGATACGCAGTATTTT. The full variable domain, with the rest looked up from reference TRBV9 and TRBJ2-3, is DSGVTQTPKHLITATGQRVTLRCSPRSGDLSVYWYQQSLDQGLQFLIQYYNGEERAKGNILERFSAQQFPDLHSELNLSSLELGDSALYFCASSVAQDTDTQYFGPGTRLTVL.

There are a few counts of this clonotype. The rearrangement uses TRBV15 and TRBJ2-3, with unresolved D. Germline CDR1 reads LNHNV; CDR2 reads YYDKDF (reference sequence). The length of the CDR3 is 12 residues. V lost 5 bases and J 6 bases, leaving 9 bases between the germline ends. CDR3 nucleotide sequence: TGTGCCACCAGCCTGGACGGCGATACGCAGTATTTT. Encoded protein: CATSLDGDTQYF.

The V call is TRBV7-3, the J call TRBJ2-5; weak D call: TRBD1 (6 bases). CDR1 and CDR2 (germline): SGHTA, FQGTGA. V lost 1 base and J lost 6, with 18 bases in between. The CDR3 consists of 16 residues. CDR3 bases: TGTGCCAGCAGCTTAAGTCTAACAGGGATTTGGAAGACCCAGTACTTC. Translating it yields CASSLSLTGIWKTQYF.

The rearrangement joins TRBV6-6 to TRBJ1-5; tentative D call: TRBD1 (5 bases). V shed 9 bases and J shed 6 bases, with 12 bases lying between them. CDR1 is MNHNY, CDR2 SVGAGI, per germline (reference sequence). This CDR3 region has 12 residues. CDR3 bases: TGTGCCAGTAGACGGGGCAGTCAGCCCCAGCATTTT. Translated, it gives CASRRGSQPQHF.

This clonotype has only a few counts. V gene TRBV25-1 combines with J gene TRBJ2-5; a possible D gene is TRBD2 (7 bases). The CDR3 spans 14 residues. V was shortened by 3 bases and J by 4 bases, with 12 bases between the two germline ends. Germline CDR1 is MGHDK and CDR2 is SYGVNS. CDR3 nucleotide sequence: TGTGCCAGCAGTGAGCTGGGAGGGGGAGAGACCCAGTACTTC. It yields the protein CASSELGGGETQYF. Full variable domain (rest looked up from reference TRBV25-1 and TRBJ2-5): EADIYQTPRYLVIGTGKKITLECSQTMGHDKMYWYQQDPGMELHLIHYSYGVNSTEKGDLSSESTVSRIRTEHFPLTLESARPSHTSQYLCASSELGGGETQYFGPGTRLLVL.

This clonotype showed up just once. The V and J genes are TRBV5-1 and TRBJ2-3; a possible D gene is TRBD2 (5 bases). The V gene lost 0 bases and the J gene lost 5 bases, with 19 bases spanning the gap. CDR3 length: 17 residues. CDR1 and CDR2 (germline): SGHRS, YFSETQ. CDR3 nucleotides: TGCGCCAGCAGCTTGGGTGGTATCGGCCCAAGCGGAGATACGCAGTATTTT. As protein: CASSLGGIGPSGDTQYF.

CDR3 protein: CASSVEGLDYGYTF. The CDR3 DNA follows: TGTGCCAGCAGTGTGGAAGGGTTAGACTATGGCTACACCTTC. The chain uses TRBV2 and TRBJ1-2; D is unclear. Germline V gene lookup returns CDR1 SNHLY and CDR2 FYNNEI. Trimming left V 4 bases short and J 3 bases short, with 12 bases between. The CDR3 has 14 amino acids.

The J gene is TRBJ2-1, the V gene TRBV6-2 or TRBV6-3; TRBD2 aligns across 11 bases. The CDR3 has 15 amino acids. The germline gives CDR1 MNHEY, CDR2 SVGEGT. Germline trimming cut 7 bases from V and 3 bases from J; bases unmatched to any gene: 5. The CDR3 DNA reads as TGTGCCAGCACCCTAGCGGGAGGCTACTACAATGAGCAGTTCTTC. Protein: CASTLAGGYYNEQFF.

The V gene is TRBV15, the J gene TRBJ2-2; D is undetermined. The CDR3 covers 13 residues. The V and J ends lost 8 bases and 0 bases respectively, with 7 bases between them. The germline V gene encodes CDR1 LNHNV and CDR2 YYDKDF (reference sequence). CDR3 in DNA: TGTGCCACCCGGGCCCCGAACACCGGGGAGCTGTTTTTT. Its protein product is CATRAPNTGELFF.

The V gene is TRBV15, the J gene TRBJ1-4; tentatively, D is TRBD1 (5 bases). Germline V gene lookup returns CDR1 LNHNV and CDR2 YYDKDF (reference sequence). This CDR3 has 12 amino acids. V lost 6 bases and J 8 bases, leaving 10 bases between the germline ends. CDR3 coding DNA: TGTGCCACCAGAGACCAGGGAGAAAAACTGTTTTTT. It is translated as CATRDQGEKLFF.

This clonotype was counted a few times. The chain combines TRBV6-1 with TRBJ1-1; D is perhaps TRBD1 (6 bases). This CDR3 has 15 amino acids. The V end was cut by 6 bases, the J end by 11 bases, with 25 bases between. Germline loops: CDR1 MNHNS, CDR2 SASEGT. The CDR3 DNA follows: TGTGCCAGCAGCCAACCCCCGGGAGCAGGGGTTCACGCTTTCTTT. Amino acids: CASSQPPGAGVHAFF.

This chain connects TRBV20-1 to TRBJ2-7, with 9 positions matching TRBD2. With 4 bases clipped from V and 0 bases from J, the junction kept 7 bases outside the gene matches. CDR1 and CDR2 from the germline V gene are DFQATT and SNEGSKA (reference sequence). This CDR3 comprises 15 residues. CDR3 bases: TGCAGTGCTACAGGACCGGGACTAGCCTCCTACGAGCAGTACTTC. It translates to CSATGPGLASYEQYF.

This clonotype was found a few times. The CDR3 here is CASSDIGAYNEQFF. CDR3 DNA sequence: TGTGCCAGTAGTGACATCGGCGCCTACAATGAGCAGTTCTTC. The V gene is TRBV19, the J gene TRBJ2-1; D is ambiguous. Per the germline V gene, CDR1 is LNHDA and CDR2 is SQIVND (reference sequence). This CDR3 is 14 amino acids long. V shed 5 bases and J shed 2 bases, with 10 bases lying between them.